These T cell receptor beta chains were read from a single sample in a study of blood T cells in healthy people across ages. TCRdb reprocessed the 5' RACE reads with MiXCR, giving one entry per CDR3 protein. The repertoire consists of fewer than 900,000 distinct CDR3 sequences, with around 46% occurring once and the leading ten covering approximately 22%. The sequencing sample was made of blood. These receptor sequences come from an older woman in good health. CDR3s include the opening cysteine and the closing phenylalanine or tryptophan. The D gene is left open where the match is weak. Clone size is given for some rows only: seen once, a few or many times, or a class if the clone is expanded.

J gene	V gene	clone size	D gene	CDR3 DNA	CDR3 protein
TRBJ2-7	TRBV5-1	few	TRBD2	TGCGCCAGCACCCTAGGGACTAGCGGGTCGGGAGAGCAGTACTTC	CASTLGTSGSGEQYF
TRBJ2-5	TRBV12-3/TRBV12-4	-	-	TGTGCCAGCACCCCTGAGTGGGGAGAGACCCAGTACTTC	CASTPEWGETQYF
TRBJ2-1	TRBV6-2/TRBV6-3	-	-	TGTGCCAGCAGTGCCCCCGTGGGAAGCTCCTACAATGAGCAGTTCTTC	CASSAPVGSSYNEQFF
TRBJ2-1	TRBV7-2	few	TRBD2	TGTGCCAGCATCCTTTCGGGGGGAGTGCAGTTCTTC	CASILSGGVQFF
TRBJ2-3	TRBV7-6	-	-	TGTGCCAGCAGCTTAGGACCCCAGGGTAACACAGATACGCAGTATTTT	CASSLGPQGNTDTQYF
TRBJ1-4	TRBV5-1	-	-	TGCGCCAGCAGCTTCGGGGAGGCTAATGAAAAACTGTTTTTT	CASSFGEANEKLFF
TRBJ2-1	TRBV20-1	-	-	TGCAGTGCTAGTAACAGGGGCTCTGCGGGGGTTTACAATGAGCAGTTCTTC	CSASNRGSAGVYNEQFF
TRBJ2-3	TRBV6-5	-	TRBD2	TGTGCCGGCAGTTACTCGGTTCCCAGCGGGGGGGCCACAGATACGCAGTATTTT	CAGSYSVPSGGATDTQYF
TRBJ1-4	TRBV25-1	-	-	TGTGCCAGCAGTGAGGGCGGGCCACTGTTTTTT	CASSEGGPLFF
TRBJ2-1	TRBV5-1	many	-	TGCGCCAGCAGCAGTGCAGGGGAGTTCAATGAGCAGTTCTTC	CASSSAGEFNEQFF
TRBJ2-5	TRBV28	-	-	TGTGCCACCCGGCGAGGGGAGACCCAGTACTTC	CATRRGETQYF
TRBJ2-7	TRBV12-3/TRBV12-4	-	-	TGTGCCAGCAGGTCTGGGACCGCAAGTTCGTACTTC	CASRSGTASSYF
TRBJ2-3	TRBV5-1	-	TRBD2	TGCGCCAGCATCTCCCAGCGGGAAACAGATACGCAGTATTTT	CASISQRETDTQYF
TRBJ1-4	TRBV28	-	-	TGTGCCAGCAGTTTAATTCAGTGGGAAAAACTGTTTTTT	CASSLIQWEKLFF
TRBJ2-3	TRBV20-1	few	-	TGCAGTGCTAGGAGGGACGGGAGCAGCACAGATACGCAGTATTTT	CSARRDGSSTDTQYF
TRBJ2-1	TRBV7-9	-	TRBD1	TGTGCCAGCAGCTTATGGGGGACAGGGGGAAATGAGCAGTTCTTC	CASSLWGTGGNEQFF
TRBJ2-1	TRBV20-1	-	-	TGCAGTGCTAGAGAAAACTCGATTAGGGGTGACTACAATGAGCAGTTCTTC	CSARENSIRGDYNEQFF